This is a list of T cell receptor beta chains from one sample in a study of T-cell reconstitution after alpha-beta-depleted transplantation in children. TCRdb called the PCR reads again in MiXCR, with one record for every CDR3 protein. The sample contains a few hundred thousand distinct CDR3 sequences, about 8.8% of which appear only once. The starting material was PBMCs from the stem cell graft donor, obtained from the stem cell graft. These receptor sequences come from a human donor who donated a stem cell graft to a child with SCID. The CDR3 runs from the conserved cysteine through the conserved F or W. A D gene is named only where the DNA matches it firmly. Size tells how often a clone was seen (once, few, many) or the class of an expanded clone, and some rows leave it out.

cdr3_aa cdr3_nt j_call v_call d_call clone_size
CASSYGPRDEQFF TGCGCCAGCAGCTACGGACCTCGGGATGAGCAGTTCTTC TRBJ2-1 TRBV4-1 NA many
CASSTRTGVYNEQFF TGTGCCAGCAGCACCCGGACAGGGGTATACAATGAGCAGTTCTTC TRBJ2-1 TRBV9 TRBD1 many
CASIQTSGVTNEQFF TGTGCCAGCATACAGACTAGCGGGGTTACCAATGAGCAGTTCTTC TRBJ2-1 TRBV7-3 TRBD2 many
CATSFGLAIPQETQYF TGTGCCACCAGCTTCGGACTAGCGATACCTCAAGAGACCCAGTACTTC TRBJ2-5 TRBV15 TRBD2 many
CASSFPGNTIYF TGTGCCAGCAGCTTTCCCGGAAACACCATATATTTT TRBJ1-3 TRBV7-2 NA many
CASKPLGDLNTGELFF TGCGCCAGCAAACCTCTAGGCGATCTGAACACCGGGGAGCTGTTTTTT TRBJ2-2 TRBV5-1 NA NA
CASSYGPLADTQYF TGTGCCAGCAGTTACGGCCCGTTGGCAGATACGCAGTATTTT TRBJ2-3 TRBV7-9 NA many
CAGQGAPDYGYTF TGTGCCGGACAGGGGGCCCCGGACTATGGCTACACCTTC TRBJ1-2 TRBV28 TRBD1 many
CASSLAGAGEQYF TGTGCCAGCAGCTTAGCGGGGGCGGGTGAGCAGTACTTC TRBJ2-7 TRBV7-6 NA many
CASSLKTWGGSYEQYF TGTGCCAGCAGCTTAAAGACCTGGGGGGGCTCCTACGAGCAGTACTTC TRBJ2-7 TRBV7-2 TRBD2 few
CAIRGTSQETQYF TGTGCCATAAGGGGAACATCTCAAGAGACCCAGTACTTC TRBJ2-5 TRBV10-3 NA many
CSVDLTSGVNEQFF TGCAGCGTTGATTTGACTAGCGGGGTAAATGAGCAGTTCTTC TRBJ2-1 TRBV29-1 TRBD2 many
CASSLNWGTDTQYF TGTGCCAGCAGCTTAAACTGGGGCACAGATACGCAGTATTTT TRBJ2-3 TRBV7-7 NA many
CASSSAGVQETQYF TGTGCCAGCAGCTCCGCGGGGGTTCAAGAGACCCAGTACTTC TRBJ2-5 TRBV12-3/TRBV12-4 TRBD2 many
CSVGLAGTSSYEQYF TGCAGCGTTGGACTAGCGGGTACGAGCTCCTACGAGCAGTACTTC TRBJ2-7 TRBV29-1 TRBD2 many
CASSVLGHLNTGELFF TGTGCCAGCAGCGTATTAGGACACTTGAACACCGGGGAGCTGTTTTTT TRBJ2-2 TRBV9 NA NA
CASCPEGGSSTNEKLFF TGTGCCAGCTGCCCAGAAGGGGGATCGTCGACTAATGAAAAACTGTTTTTT TRBJ1-4 TRBV3-1 NA NA
CSASGGTKNIQYF TGCAGTGCTAGCGGGGGGACCAAAAACATTCAGTACTTC TRBJ2-4 TRBV20-1 TRBD2 many
CASSWGSHPSDTQYF TGTGCCAGCAGCTGGGGAAGTCACCCTTCGGATACGCAGTATTTT TRBJ2-3 TRBV7-3 NA many
CSAWRRDGELFF TGCAGTGCATGGAGGAGGGATGGGGAGCTGTTTTTT TRBJ2-2 TRBV20-1 NA many
CSAVRLAGTDTQYF TGCAGTGCGGTCAGACTAGCTGGCACAGATACGCAGTATTTT TRBJ2-3 TRBV20-1 TRBD2 many
CASSLAGRGTEAFF TGTGCCAGCAGCTTAGCAGGGCGAGGGACTGAAGCTTTCTTT TRBJ1-1 TRBV7-2 NA many